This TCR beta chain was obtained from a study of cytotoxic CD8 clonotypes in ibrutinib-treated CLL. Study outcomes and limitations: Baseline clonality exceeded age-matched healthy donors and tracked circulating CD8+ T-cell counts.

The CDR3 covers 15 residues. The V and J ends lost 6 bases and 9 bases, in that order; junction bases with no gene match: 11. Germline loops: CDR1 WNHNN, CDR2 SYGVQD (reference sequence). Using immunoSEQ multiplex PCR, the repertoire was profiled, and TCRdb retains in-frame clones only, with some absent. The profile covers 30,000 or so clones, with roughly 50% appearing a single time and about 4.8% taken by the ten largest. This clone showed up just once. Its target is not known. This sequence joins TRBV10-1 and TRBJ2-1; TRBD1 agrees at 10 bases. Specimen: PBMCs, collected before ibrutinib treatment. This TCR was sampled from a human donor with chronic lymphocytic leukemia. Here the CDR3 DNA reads TGCGCCAGCAGGTGCGGGACAGGGGAATGGAGTGAGCAGTTCTTC. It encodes CASRCGTGEWSEQFF.